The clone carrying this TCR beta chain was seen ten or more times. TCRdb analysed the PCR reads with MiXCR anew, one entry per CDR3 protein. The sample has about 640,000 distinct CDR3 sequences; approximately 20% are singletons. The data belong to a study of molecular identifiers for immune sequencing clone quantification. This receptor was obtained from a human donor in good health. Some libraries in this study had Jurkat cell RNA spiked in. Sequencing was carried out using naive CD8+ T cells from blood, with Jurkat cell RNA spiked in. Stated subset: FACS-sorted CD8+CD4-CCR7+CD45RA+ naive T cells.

This chain's CDR3 is CASSLGGMTQHF. The CDR3 coding sequence is TGTGCCAGCAGCTTGGGAGGTATGACCCAGCATTTT. V and J are TRBV5-5 and TRBJ1-5, with D hard to call. CDR1 and CDR2 (germline): SGHKS, YYEKEE (reference sequence). V shed 0 bases and J shed 11 bases, with 9 bases lying between them. This CDR3 has 12 residues.